The 17 T cell receptor beta chains below were found in one sample sequenced in a study of read filtering for tumor transcriptome and immune sequencing. Molecular barcoded adaptors covering alpha/delta and beta/gamma chains were used on around 370 ng RNA. MiXCR was run by TCRdb on the reads, yielding one entry per CDR3 protein. The table records 130,000 or so distinct CDR3 sequences, roughly 13% of them present only once. The sequencing sample was made of a population of CD138-negative cells sorted from bone marrow. The source of these receptors is a donor aged 40 or older with multiple myeloma.

Remarks on this clonotype: The CDR3 does not end in the conserved phenylalanine or tryptophan, so this is likely a read error. The chain recombines TRBV5-1 with TRBJ2-1; 12 bases line up with TRBD2. V was pared by 1 base and J by 2 bases, with 4 bases of the junction left unmatched. Germline assignment: CDR1 SGHRS and CDR2 YFSETQ. CDR3 length: 17 residues. This CDR3 reads CASSLSLAGGPYNEQFL. The CDR3 nucleotides are TGCGCCAGCAGCTTGAGTCTAGCGGGAGGGCCCTACAATGAGCAGTTCCTC.

This clonotype was seen repeatedly, ten times or more. This chain connects TRBV3-1 to TRBJ1-1; no reliable D call. The V end was cut by 1 base, the J end by 4 bases, with 10 bases between. Germline V lookup: CDR1 LGHDT, CDR2 YNNKEL (reference sequence). CDR3 length: 14 amino acids. CDR3 region: CASSQAGKGTEAFF. Written as DNA, the CDR3 is TGTGCCAGCAGCCAAGCGGGGAAGGGCACTGAAGCTTTCTTT.

About this clonotype itself: Germline and junction disagree at one end, which may indicate a read error. The V gene is TRBV9, the J gene TRBJ2-1; possible D gene TRBD2, 5 bases. CDR1 is SGDLS, CDR2 YYNGEE, per germline. This CDR3 is built from 17 residues. CDR3 sequence (DNA): TGTGCCAGCAGCGTAGATTCAGGACTTTCACCTTACAATGAGCGGTTCTTC. Its protein product is CASSVDSGLSPYNERFF.

This clonotype was seen at least ten times. The chain is built from TRBV7-2 and TRBJ2-1; weak D call: TRBD1 (6 bases). The germline V and J ends were trimmed by 5 bases and 1 base, with 12 bases remaining between them. The length of the CDR3 is 15 residues. Germline-derived CDR1 and CDR2 are SGHTA and FQGNSA. The CDR3 DNA reads TGTGCCAGCAGCGGGCTGGGACAATCCTACAATGAGCAGTTCTTC. It codes for CASSGLGQSYNEQFF.

Ten or more counts support this clonotype. The chain employs TRBV7-3 and TRBJ2-3, with a possible D match to TRBD2 (6 bases). Germline V gene lookup returns CDR1 SGHTA and CDR2 FQGTGA. Trimming pared 6 bases from V and 4 bases from J, leaving 17 bases between. The CDR3 runs 15 residues. The CDR3 nucleotides read TGTGCCAGCAGAGCTTATGCTAGCGTTTCAGATACGCAGTATTTT. Its translation is CASRAYASVSDTQYF. The complete variable domain, with remaining parts taken from reference TRBV7-3 and TRBJ2-3, reads GAGVSQTPSNKVTEKGKYVELRCDPISGHTALYWYRQSLGQGPEFLIYFQGTGAADDSGLPNDRFFAVRPEGSVSTLKIQRTERGDSAVYLCASRAYASVSDTQYFGPGTRLTVL.

The chain is built from TRBV25-1 and TRBJ2-5, with D possibly TRBD1 on 5 matching bases. The CDR3 consists of 15 residues. V shed 2 bases and J shed 2 bases, with 12 bases lying between them. The V gene's germline CDR1 is MGHDK and CDR2 SYGVNS. The CDR3 protein is CASSELGRRQETQYF. The CDR3 nucleotides read TGTGCCAGCAGTGAACTGGGGCGCCGACAAGAGACCCAGTACTTC.

This clonotype came up once. Just one base apart from a much larger clone, this may be a read error. The V call is TRBV5-1, the J call TRBJ2-5; D might be TRBD2 (6 bases). The germline gives CDR1 SGHRS, CDR2 YFSETQ. Trimming left V 2 bases short and J 8 bases short, with 16 bases between. The CDR3 sequence is 14 residues long. Here the CDR3 DNA reads TGCGCCAGCAGCTTTGGGGGGACGAGAGATACCCAGTACTTC. Its translation is CASSFGGTRDTQYF. The full variable domain, in which reference TRBV5-1 and TRBJ2-5 provide the parts outside the CDR3, is KAGVTQTPRYLIKTRGQQVTLSCSPISGHRSVSWYQQTPGQGLQFLFEYFSETQRNKGNFPGRFSGRQFSNSRSEMNVSTLELGDSALYLCASSFGGTRDTQYFGPGTRLLVL.

This clonotype was counted at least ten times. The rearrangement uses TRBV10-3 and TRBJ2-1; possibly TRBD2 for D (6 bases). Per germline, CDR1 ENHRY and CDR2 SYGVKD. The V and J ends lost 7 bases and 5 bases respectively, with 12 bases between them. This CDR3 spans 13 amino acids. CDR3 in DNA: TGTGCCATCACCGGGGGACCTGACAATGAGCAGTTCTTC. Its translation is CAITGGPDNEQFF.

At least ten counts were recorded for this clonotype. The chain links TRBV15 to TRBJ2-3, with D perhaps TRBD1 (5 bases). Germline-derived CDR1 and CDR2 are LNHNV and YYDKDF (reference sequence). V was shortened by 0 bases and J by 4 bases, with 5 bases between the two germline ends. The length of the CDR3 is 13 residues. CDR3 sequence reads: CATSREGADTQYF. The CDR3 DNA is TGTGCCACCAGCAGAGAAGGGGCAGATACGCAGTATTTT.

This clonotype was recorded at least ten times. The chain is built from TRBV6-5 and TRBJ2-5, with 9 bases matching TRBD1. Germline CDR1 MNHEY, CDR2 SVGAGI. CDR3 length: 13 residues. Trimming took 6 bases from V and 7 from J; bases not matched to a gene: 6. Here the CDR3 reads CASSLGQGGTQYF. The CDR3 nucleotides read TGTGCCAGCAGCTTGGGACAGGGAGGGACCCAGTACTTC.

Points on this clonotype: Just one base apart from a much larger clone, this may be a read error. The chain links TRBV29-1 to TRBJ2-3; D is possibly TRBD1 (6 bases). CDR3 length equals 15 residues. Trimming stripped 7 bases from V and 0 bases from J, with 17 bases between. From germline, CDR1 is SQVTM and CDR2 ANQGSEA. The CDR3 here is CSAILRTESTDTQYF. The CDR3 DNA reads as TGCAGCGCCATACTGAGGACAGAAAGCACAGATACGCAGTATTTT.

This clonotype occurred many times. One junction end does not reproduce the germline sequence, and a read error may be involved. The chain couples TRBV7-2 to TRBJ2-1, with D possibly being TRBD1 or TRBD2 (6 bases each). Looked up from germline, CDR1 is SGHTA and CDR2 is FQGNSA. The CDR3 length is 14 residues. This CDR3 is CASIRGGSYNGQFF. In DNA form, the CDR3 reads TGTGCCAGCATCAGGGGAGGCTCCTACAATGGGCAGTTCTTC.

In this sample, this clonotype turned up a few times. This sequence may be a read error, since a much larger clone differs from it by one base. The J gene is TRBJ2-1, the V gene TRBV29-1; maybe TRBD1 (5 bases). Trimming left V 2 bases short and J 12 bases short, with 20 bases between. Germline V gene data show CDR1 as SQVTM and CDR2 as ANQGSEA. CDR3 length: 14 residues. The CDR3 DNA reads as TGCAGCGTTGAAAATCCCCAGGGAAGGGGTGGGCAGTTCTTC. Translated: CSVENPQGRGGQFF.

This clonotype was observed many times. This sequence joins TRBV7-9 and TRBJ1-2; TRBD1 agrees at 7 bases. The germline V gene encodes CDR1 SEHNR and CDR2 FQNEAQ (reference sequence). Trimming took 10 bases from V and 2 from J; bases not matched to a gene: 4. This CDR3 contains 12 residues. The CDR3 is CATLTGNYGYTF. For the CDR3, the DNA is TGTGCCACCCTGACAGGGAACTATGGCTACACCTTC.

There are many counts of this clonotype. This chain links TRBV30 with TRBJ1-5, with 7 bases aligning to TRBD1. With 2 bases clipped from V and 4 bases from J, the junction kept 5 bases outside the gene matches. The germline V gene has CDR1 GTSNPN and CDR2 SVGIG (reference sequence). The CDR3 sequence is 14 residues long. The CDR3 region has the DNA TGTGCCTGGAGTAAAGGGGGCGAAAATCAGCCCCAGCATTTT. This translates into CAWSKGGENQPQHF.

As regards this clonotype: One base away lies a much larger clone, so this may be a sequencing read error. The chain employs TRBV5-6 and TRBJ1-5; TRBD1 matches at 7 bases. Germline lookup yields CDR1 SGHDT and CDR2 YYEEEE. The CDR3 spans 14 residues. V gave up 5 bases and J gave up 4 bases; unmatched junction bases: 6. CDR3 protein: CASSQGQWNQPQHF. CDR3 nucleotide sequence: TGTGCCAGCAGTCAGGGACAGTGGAATCAGCCCCAGCATTTT. The full variable domain, in which reference TRBV5-6 and TRBJ1-5 provide the parts outside the CDR3, is DAGVTQSPTHLIKTRGQQVTLRCSPKSGHDTVSWYQQALGQGPQFIFQYYEEEERQRGNFPDRFSGHQFPNYSSELNVNALLLGDSALYLCASSQGQWNQPQHFGDGTRLSIL.

The chain links TRBV7-2 to TRBJ2-3, with TRBD2 matching 15 bases. This CDR3 is 16 amino acids long. Germline loops: CDR1 SGHTA, CDR2 FQGNSA. V gave up 6 bases and J gave up 3 bases; unmatched junction bases: 4. CDR3: CASRRTSGRDTDTQYF. CDR3 nucleotides: TGTGCCAGCAGACGGACTAGCGGGAGGGATACAGATACGCAGTATTTT.